The clone carrying this T cell receptor (beta chain) occurred a few times. Its target is not known. The CDR3 is made up of 14 amino acids. V trimming: 2 bases; J trimming: 4 bases; junction bases outside the gene matches: 6. Germline V gene data show CDR1 as DFQATT and CDR2 as SNEGSKA (reference sequence). The data stem from a study of response to subunit inactivated influenza vaccine. Study outcomes and limitations: The study's authors posited that every seasonal influenza vaccination enlists few new T cells.

TCRdb recomputed calls from the RT-PCR reads with MiXCR, one row per CDR3 protein. The sample includes approximately 530,000 distinct CDR3 sequences, less than 7.5% of them seen just once. This receptor was taken from a man aged 45 to 70 who received an inactivated influenza vaccine. This chain links TRBV20-1 with TRBJ1-2; TRBD1 agrees at 8 bases. Sequencing used PBMCs from blood, obtained 23 to 25 months after vaccination. The CDR3 is CSARRGQATYGYTF. The CDR3 DNA reads as TGCAGTGCTAGAAGGGGACAGGCAACCTATGGCTACACCTTC.